The T cell receptor (beta chain) under discussion was sequenced for a study of T-cell reconstitution after alpha-beta-depleted transplantation in children. Unique molecular identifiers were built into the TCRbeta library. TCRdb fed the PCR reads into MiXCR, producing one record per CDR3 protein. This sample has about 980,000 distinct CDR3 sequences, with about 30% found just once. The CDR3 totals 16 residues. V was cut by 8 bases and J by 4 bases, with 23 bases left in between. Germline CDR1 and CDR2: SNHLY and FYNNEI. Sequenced here: PBMCs, mostly from graft donor cells, sampled 360 days after TCRalphabeta/CD19-depleted stem cell transplant. The chain is built from TRBV2 and TRBJ1-1; possibly TRBD1 for D (5 bases). This clonotype was sampled from a boy less than two years old who had a stem cell transplant for SCID, so the T cells may come from the graft donor. Here the CDR3 reads CASDWSAQEGSTEAFF. Here the CDR3 DNA reads TGTGCCAGCGACTGGTCAGCCCAGGAGGGGAGCACTGAAGCTTTCTTT.